The 30 T cell receptor beta chains listed next were all sequenced from one sample in a study of blood T cell repertoires in COVID-19. The repertoire was sequenced with immunoSEQ multiplex PCR; TCRdb's copy has only in-frame clones and lacks some. Of 310,000 or so clones in the sample, around nine tenths were seen once. The sample taken for sequencing was PBMCs or T cells enriched from blood (not recorded which). The receptor set was obtained from a woman aged 40-49 years who had recovered from COVID-19.

The V call is TRBV30, the J call TRBJ2-7; 11 bases align to TRBD1. Germline CDR1 is GTSNPN and CDR2 is SVGIG (reference sequence). The CDR3 spans 14 residues. With V trimmed by 2 bases and J by 2 bases, 2 bases remained unmatched. Here the CDR3 reads CAWSWGQGAYEQYF. The CDR3 nucleotides are TGTGCCTGGAGTTGGGGACAGGGGGCCTACGAGCAGTACTTC.

V is TRBV4-3 and J is TRBJ2-2; 7 nucleotides line up with TRBD2. The V gene's germline CDR1 is LGHNA and CDR2 YSLEER. The CDR3 is made up of 16 amino acids. V lost 0 bases and J lost 9; bases outside the gene matches: 10. CDR3 sequence reads: CASSQDLAAPPRELFF. Here the CDR3 DNA reads TGCGCCAGCAGCCAAGACCTAGCGGCCCCACCTAGGGAGCTGTTTTTT.

This chain joins TRBV18 and TRBJ2-1; D uncertain. Trimming cost V 0 bases and J 4 bases, with 7 bases left between them. The CDR3 is 14 residues long. CDR1 and CDR2 (germline): KGHSH, LQKENI. The CDR3 sequence is CASSPPLMYNEQFF. CDR3 sequence (DNA): TGTGCCAGCTCACCACCTTTAATGTACAATGAGCAGTTCTTC.

The rearrangement joins TRBV18 to TRBJ1-6; D might be TRBD1 (6 bases). V gave up 0 bases and J gave up 8 bases, with 14 bases separating them. The CDR3 sequence is 16 residues long. CDR1 KGHSH and CDR2 LQKENI come from the germline V gene. The CDR3 is CASSPPGRGKDSPLHF. The CDR3 DNA reads TGTGCCAGCTCACCACCGGGCAGGGGAAAGGATTCACCCCTCCACTTT.

This chain links TRBV13 with TRBJ2-2; D might be TRBD1 (6 bases). Looked up from germline, CDR1 is PRHDT and CDR2 is FYEKMQ (reference sequence). The CDR3 is 16 residues long. Trimming removed 0 bases at V and 2 bases at J, with 10 bases between. The chain's CDR3 is CASSLGAGVNTGELFF. In DNA form, the CDR3 reads TGTGCCAGCAGCTTAGGGGCAGGGGTCAACACCGGGGAGCTGTTTTTT.

The chain is built from TRBV10-2 and TRBJ1-6; D unresolved. This CDR3 contains 14 residues. CDR1 and CDR2 from the germline V gene are WSHSY and SAAADI. The V gene lost 2 bases and the J gene lost 8 bases, with 10 bases spanning the gap. The CDR3 DNA reads TGCGCCAGCAGTGAGAGGAGTCAGCATTCACCCCTCCACTTT. This gives the protein CASSERSQHSPLHF.

Note on this clone: A read error may account for a junction end that differs from germline. The gene calls are TRBV3-1 (or the pseudogene TRBV3-2) and TRBJ1-3, with D perhaps TRBD1 (6 bases). CDR3 length: 12 residues. CDR1 and CDR2 (germline): LGHDT, YNNKEL (reference sequence). The CDR3 loop reads CASSQDTRGIKF. The CDR3 region has the DNA TGTGCCAGCAGCCAAGATACCAGGGGCATTAAGTTT.

This sequence joins TRBV4-3 and TRBJ2-3; 16 bases agree with TRBD2. With V trimmed by 0 bases and J by 5 bases, 8 bases remained unmatched. The length of the CDR3 is 19 residues. Germline CDR1 is LGHNA and CDR2 is YSLEER. CDR3 sequence: CASSQDSGTSGGAGDTQYF. For the CDR3, the DNA is TGCGCCAGCAGCCAAGATTCCGGGACTAGCGGGGGGGCGGGAGATACGCAGTATTTT.

The rearrangement joins TRBV10-1 to TRBJ1-1, with a weak D call TRBD1 (5 bases). Germline lookup yields CDR1 WNHNN and CDR2 SYGVQD (reference sequence). The CDR3 runs to 16 residues. This CDR3 is CATAGPGGRDNTEAFF. DNA of the CDR3: TGCGCTACAGCGGGGCCGGGGGGAAGAGATAACACTGAAGCTTTCTTT.

The chain has TRBV19 and TRBJ2-7; D is perhaps TRBD2 (6 bases). CDR1 is LNHDA and CDR2 is SQIVND in the germline V gene (reference sequence). V was cut by 5 bases and J by 4 bases, with 15 bases left in between. The CDR3 loop spans 14 amino acids. DNA for the CDR3: TGTGCCAGTAGTGGGATAGTGGCGGGGTACGAGCAGTACTTC. Its translation: CASSGIVAGYEQYF.

This chain links TRBV25-1 with TRBJ1-1; TRBD1 matches at 7 bases. The V and J ends lost 4 bases and 3 bases, in that order; junction bases with no gene match: 17. CDR1 and CDR2 from the germline V gene are MGHDK and SYGVNS. This CDR3 has 18 residues. The CDR3 DNA reads TGTGCCAGCAGTGGGCGCCGACAGGGAAGGGGCGGGGACACTGAAGCTTTCTTT. It codes for CASSGRRQGRGGDTEAFF.

CDR3 residues: CASSQALDTEQYF. In DNA, the CDR3 is TGCGCCAGCAGCCAAGCTTTGGACACCGAGCAGTACTTC. This chain uses TRBV4-1 with TRBJ2-7, with TRBD1 as a possible D gene (5 bases). The length of the CDR3 is 13 residues. Between the trimmed V and J ends, which lost 1 base and 6 bases, there was a span of 10 bases. From germline, CDR1 is MGHRA and CDR2 YSYEKL.

V gene TRBV28 combines with J gene TRBJ1-2, with no clear D. This CDR3 has 13 residues. Trimming pared 7 bases from V and 4 bases from J, leaving 13 bases between. Germline-derived CDR1 and CDR2 are MDHEN and SYDVKM. DNA of the CDR3: TGTGCCAGCACCGCAGGATTCCTCTATGGCTACACCTTC. Its protein is CASTAGFLYGYTF.

The chain has TRBV5-4 and TRBJ2-5; D not resolved. Trimming removed 4 bases at V and 5 bases at J, with 15 bases between. Germline values: CDR1 SGHNT, CDR2 YYREEE (reference sequence). This CDR3 is built from 14 residues. The chain's CDR3 is CASSPLYSAETQYF. Here the CDR3 DNA reads TGTGCCAGCAGCCCCTTGTACAGTGCGGAGACCCAGTACTTC.

V gene TRBV12-5 combines with J gene TRBJ1-2; D possibly corresponds to TRBD1 (5 bases). Trimming cost V 2 bases and J 2 bases, with 9 bases left between them. From germline, CDR1 is LGHNT and CDR2 FRNRAP. The length of the CDR3 is 14 residues. CDR3 DNA sequence: TGTGCTAGTGGTTTGACAGGAGGGAACTATGGCTACACCTTC. Residues: CASGLTGGNYGYTF.

This chain links TRBV29-1 with TRBJ2-3, with D tentatively TRBD2 (6 bases). V was cut by 6 bases and J by 0 bases, with 16 bases left in between. The CDR3 consists of 15 residues. CDR1 SQVTM and CDR2 ANQGSEA come from the germline V gene. The CDR3 DNA reads as TGCAGCGTATCCCCCGACGGAGGGAGCACAGATACGCAGTATTTT. The encoded protein is CSVSPDGGSTDTQYF.

This chain uses TRBV27 with TRBJ2-1, with 8 bases that match TRBD1. The CDR3 is 15 amino acids. V trimming: 6 bases; J trimming: 8 bases; junction bases outside the gene matches: 12. The germline gives CDR1 MNHEY, CDR2 SMNVEV (reference sequence). In nucleotides, the CDR3 is TGTGCCAGCAGCTCACAGGGGGGTCCGCGGGATGAGCAGTTCTTC. As protein: CASSSQGGPRDEQFF.

This chain uses TRBV7-2 with TRBJ2-1; TRBD2 matches 7 bases. There are 15 residues in the CDR3. Germline assignment: CDR1 SGHTA and CDR2 FQGNSA. Germline trimming cut 4 bases from V and 0 bases from J; bases unmatched to any gene: 3. The CDR3 coding sequence is TGTGCCAGCAGCTGGAGCGGGGACTCCTACAATGAGCAGTTCTTC. This codes for CASSWSGDSYNEQFF. The full variable domain, rest sourced from reference TRBV7-2 and TRBJ2-1, is GAGVSQSPSNKVTEKGKDVELRCDPISGHTALYWYRQSLGQGLEFLIYFQGNSAPDKSGLPSDRFSAERTGGSVSTLTIQRTQQEDSAVYLCASSWSGDSYNEQFFGPGTRLTVL.

This chain joins TRBV15 and TRBJ1-1; 8 nucleotides agree with TRBD1. CDR1 and CDR2 (germline): LNHNV, YYDKDF (reference sequence). There are 13 residues in the CDR3. V shed 1 base, J shed 11 bases, and the junction held 6 bases outside the gene matches. The CDR3 nucleotides are TGTGCCACCAGCAGAGTGACAGGGGTCGGGGCTTTCTTT. It encodes CATSRVTGVGAFF.

The rearrangement uses TRBV19 and TRBJ1-5; TRBD1 agrees at 9 bases. Germline V CDR1 and CDR2: LNHDA, SQIVND (reference sequence). This CDR3 region has 15 residues. Losses at the gene ends were 6 bases for V and 0 bases for J; bases not matched to a gene: 3. The CDR3 coding sequence is TGTGCCAGTAGGGACAGGGGCTATAGCAATCAGCCCCAGCATTTT. Translating it yields CASRDRGYSNQPQHF. The whole variable domain, remainder taken from reference TRBV19 and TRBJ1-5, is DGGITQSPKYLFRKEGQNVTLSCEQNLNHDAMYWYRQDPGQGLRLIYYSQIVNDFQKGDIAEGYSVSREKKESFPLTVTSAQKNPTAFYLCASRDRGYSNQPQHFGDGTRLSIL.

The chain links TRBV7-2 to TRBJ2-2, with 8 bases aligning to TRBD1. The CDR3 extends over 16 amino acids. V lost 5 bases and J lost 5; bases outside the gene matches: 10. Germline values: CDR1 SGHTA, CDR2 FQGNSA. The CDR3 bases are TGTGCCAGCAGCCCCCGGGACAGGAAGAATACCGGGGAGCTGTTTTTT. It specifies CASSPRDRKNTGELFF. Drawing the rest from reference TRBV7-2 and TRBJ2-2, the complete variable domain is GAGVSQSPSNKVTEKGKDVELRCDPISGHTALYWYRQSLGQGLEFLIYFQGNSAPDKSGLPSDRFSAERTGGSVSTLTIQRTQQEDSAVYLCASSPRDRKNTGELFFGEGSRLTVL.

This clone was seen a few times. V and J are TRBV9 and TRBJ1-6, with D possibly TRBD1 on 5 matching bases. The CDR3 consists of 14 residues. Per germline, CDR1 SGDLS and CDR2 YYNGEE. With 4 bases removed from V and 5 bases from J, the gap between germline ends came to 10 bases. In DNA, the CDR3 is TGTGCCAGCAGCCCGACGACAGATAATTCACCCCTCCACTTT. It codes for CASSPTTDNSPLHF.

The count of this clone is one. The chain employs TRBV19 and TRBJ1-1; 7 nucleotides line up with TRBD1. There are 14 residues in the CDR3. V gave up 3 bases and J gave up 4 bases; unmatched junction bases: 5. CDR1 is LNHDA, CDR2 SQIVND, per germline (reference sequence). The CDR3 region has the DNA TGTGCCAGTAGTATTGACAGGGCGAGCACTGAAGCTTTCTTT. This translates into CASSIDRASTEAFF.

The chain has TRBV6-1 and TRBJ2-7, with D maybe TRBD1 (6 bases). The CDR3 covers 14 residues. V lost 2 bases, J lost 0 bases, and 8 bases lay in between. Germline V gene data show CDR1 as MNHNS and CDR2 as SASEGT. The chain's CDR3 is CASSEQGSSYEQYF. The DNA for the CDR3 is TGTGCCAGCAGTGAACAGGGGAGCTCCTACGAGCAGTACTTC.

The rearrangement joins TRBV12-3 or TRBV12-4 to TRBJ1-2; no clear D gene. Trimming took off 1 base at V and 8 bases at J, with 11 bases between the two ends. This CDR3 spans 13 amino acids. Here the CDR3 DNA reads TGTGCCAGCAGTTTAGGGTCTTCGCGGGGCTACACCTTC. Translating gives CASSLGSSRGYTF.

The chain joins TRBV7-8 to TRBJ2-7; D perhaps matches TRBD1 (6 bases). Germline CDR1 is SGHVS and CDR2 is FQNEAQ. The CDR3 has 16 amino acids. The ends were cut back, 5 bases at V and 0 bases at J, with 17 bases in the middle. Here the CDR3 reads CASSTTTGMRSYEQYF. For the CDR3, the DNA is TGTGCCAGCAGCACAACTACAGGGATGCGCTCCTACGAGCAGTACTTC.

The chain recombines TRBV4-3 with TRBJ1-5; 7 nucleotides agree with TRBD1. Germline V gene lookup returns CDR1 LGHNA and CDR2 YSLEER. With V trimmed by 0 bases and J by 1 base, 0 bases remained unmatched. The CDR3 contains 15 residues. The CDR3: CASSQEQGSNQPQHF. The DNA of the CDR3 is TGCGCCAGCAGCCAAGAACAGGGGAGCAATCAGCCCCAGCATTTT.

The genes are TRBV6-6 and TRBJ1-6; TRBD1 is a possible D gene (5 bases). This CDR3 is built from 19 residues. Germline V CDR1 and CDR2: MNHNY, SVGAGI (reference sequence). V lost 5 bases and J lost 7, with 27 bases in between. CDR3 in amino acids: CASSPVYALGRPLNSPLHF. The CDR3 coding sequence is TGTGCCAGCAGTCCCGTATACGCGTTGGGGCGCCCTTTAAATTCACCCCTCCACTTT.

The V and J genes are TRBV7-9 and TRBJ1-2, with a possible D match to TRBD1 (5 bases). There are 16 residues in the CDR3. Germline CDR1 is SEHNR and CDR2 is FQNEAQ (reference sequence). Trimming shortened V by 5 bases and J by 0 bases, and 16 bases separated the two germline ends. The CDR3 sequence is CASSTGPRPANYGYTF. CDR3 bases: TGTGCCAGCAGCACAGGACCGAGACCAGCTAACTATGGCTACACCTTC.

The V and J genes are TRBV19 and TRBJ1-2; D not resolved. The germline gives CDR1 LNHDA, CDR2 SQIVND (reference sequence). V was trimmed by 3 bases and J by 2 bases, leaving 10 bases between them. The CDR3 consists of 14 residues. CDR3 region: CASSMDSANYGYTF. The CDR3 bases are TGTGCCAGTAGTATGGACTCTGCGAACTATGGCTACACCTTC.